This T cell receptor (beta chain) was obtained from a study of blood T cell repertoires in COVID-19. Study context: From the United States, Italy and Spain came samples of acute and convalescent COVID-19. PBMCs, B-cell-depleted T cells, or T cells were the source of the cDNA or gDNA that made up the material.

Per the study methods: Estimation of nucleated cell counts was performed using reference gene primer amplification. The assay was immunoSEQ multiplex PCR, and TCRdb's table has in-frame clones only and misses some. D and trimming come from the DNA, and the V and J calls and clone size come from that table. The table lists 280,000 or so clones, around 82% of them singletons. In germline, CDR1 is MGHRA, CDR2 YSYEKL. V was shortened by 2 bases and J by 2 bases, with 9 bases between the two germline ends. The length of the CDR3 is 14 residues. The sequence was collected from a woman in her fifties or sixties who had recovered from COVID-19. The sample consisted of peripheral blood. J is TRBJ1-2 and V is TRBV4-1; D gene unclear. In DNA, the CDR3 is TGCGCCAGCAGCCAAAACAGAGGGAACTATGGCTACACCTTC. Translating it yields CASSQNRGNYGYTF.